The 12 T cell receptor beta chains below all came from one sample that was sequenced in a study of T cell responses to AZD1222 COVID-19 vaccine. Data came from immunoSEQ multiplex PCR; TCRdb stores just in-frame clones and leaves some out. The data hold roughly 150,000 clones, with approximately 90% observed a single time. The sample in question was peripheral blood, obtained 28 days after the second AZD1222 dose. These receptors were collected from an adult who received the AZD1222 COVID-19 vaccine.

The CDR3 is CASSSPGGFTGQPQHF. CDR3 in DNA: TGTGCCAGCAGTTCGCCGGGGGGTTTTACAGGGCAGCCCCAGCATTTT. This chain links TRBV28 with TRBJ1-5, with D perhaps matching TRBD1 (6 bases). CDR1 is MDHEN and CDR2 is SYDVKM in the germline V gene. There are 16 residues in the CDR3. V lost 4 bases, J lost 7 bases, and 20 bases lay in between.

This sequence joins TRBV2 and TRBJ2-1; the D gene is possibly TRBD2 (6 bases). The germline V and J ends were trimmed by 11 bases and 0 bases, with 11 bases remaining between them. This CDR3 contains 13 residues. Germline CDR1 and CDR2: SNHLY and FYNNEI. The chain's CDR3 is CAGGWGSYNEQFF. The CDR3 region has the DNA TGTGCCGGGGGGTGGGGCTCCTACAATGAGCAGTTCTTC.

The chain joins TRBV18 to TRBJ1-1; no clear D gene. The CDR3 length is 14 residues. Germline loops: CDR1 KGHSH, CDR2 LQKENI. The V end was cut by 3 bases, the J end by 2 bases, with 10 bases between. The CDR3 nucleotides are TGTGCCAGCTCACCGGCCGCAGCTAACACTGAAGCTTTCTTT. Translated, it gives CASSPAAANTEAFF.

V and J are TRBV19 and TRBJ2-3, with TRBD2 matching 10 bases. J lost 3 bases, V lost 6 bases, and 6 bases had no gene match. The length of the CDR3 is 15 residues. CDR1 and CDR2 from the germline V gene are LNHDA and SQIVND (reference sequence). The CDR3 region is CASSLLAGRTDTQYF. The CDR3 nucleotides read TGTGCCAGTAGCTTACTAGCGGGACGAACAGATACGCAGTATTTT.

The rearrangement joins TRBV27 to TRBJ2-7; a possible D gene is TRBD1 (5 bases). The CDR3 sequence is 15 residues long. Trimming took 5 bases from V and 2 from J, leaving 16 bases between them. Germline values: CDR1 MNHEY, CDR2 SMNVEV (reference sequence). The CDR3 region is CASSPTRQPTYEQYF. As DNA, the CDR3 is TGTGCCAGCAGTCCGACGCGACAGCCTACCTACGAGCAGTACTTC.

The J gene is TRBJ2-7, the V gene TRBV18, with D tentatively TRBD1 (6 bases). Germline CDR1 and CDR2: KGHSH and LQKENI. V was shortened by 3 bases and J by 3 bases, with 15 bases between the two germline ends. This CDR3 contains 15 residues. Here the CDR3 DNA reads TGTGCCAGCTCACCCTACCGGGACATGAACTACGAGCAGTACTTC. Its translation is CASSPYRDMNYEQYF.

V is TRBV2 and J is TRBJ1-5; D possibly corresponds to TRBD1 (5 bases). Looked up from germline, CDR1 is SNHLY and CDR2 is FYNNEI. Trimming left V 4 bases short and J 0 bases short, with 16 bases between. This CDR3 comprises 17 residues. The CDR3 here is CASSAPGRTTSNQPQHF. CDR3 nucleotide sequence: TGTGCCAGCAGTGCCCCAGGGCGGACAACTAGCAATCAGCCCCAGCATTTT. Full variable domain (remainder filled in from reference TRBV2 and TRBJ1-5): EPEVTQTPSHQVTQMGQEVILRCVPISNHLYFYWYRQILGQKVEFLVSFYNNEISEKSEIFDDQFSVERPDGSNFTLKIRSTKLEDSAMYFCASSAPGRTTSNQPQHFGDGTRLSIL.

The J gene is TRBJ2-7, the V gene TRBV5-1, with 8 bases lining up with TRBD1. This CDR3 has 15 residues. V lost 0 bases and J lost 5; bases outside the gene matches: 7. Germline lookup yields CDR1 SGHRS and CDR2 YFSETQ. CDR3 in DNA: TGCGCCAGCAGCTTGGAGCCAGGGGGCGGGAACGAGCAGTACTTC. Its translation: CASSLEPGGGNEQYF.

The rearrangement uses TRBV6-5 and TRBJ1-2, with D possibly being TRBD1 (6 bases). Germline assignment: CDR1 MNHEY and CDR2 SVGAGI. Trimming left V 10 bases short and J 4 bases short, with 16 bases between. The CDR3 extends over 13 amino acids. DNA of the CDR3: TGTGCCATCGCGCCCGGGGGCACCTATGGCTACACCTTC. It encodes CAIAPGGTYGYTF.

The chain employs TRBV7-3 and TRBJ2-1; no clear D gene. Germline loops: CDR1 SGHTA, CDR2 FQGTGA. Trimming pared 5 bases from V and 5 bases from J, leaving 16 bases between. CDR3 length: 15 amino acids. The CDR3 sequence is CASSPDGPANNEQFF. The CDR3 bases are TGTGCCAGCAGCCCCGATGGCCCTGCCAACAATGAGCAGTTCTTC. Supplemented by reference TRBV7-3 and TRBJ2-1, the full variable domain reads GAGVSQTPSNKVTEKGKYVELRCDPISGHTALYWYRQSLGQGPEFLIYFQGTGAADDSGLPNDRFFAVRPEGSVSTLKIQRTERGDSAVYLCASSPDGPANNEQFFGPGTRLTVL.

The chain combines TRBV19 with TRBJ2-1; D is ambiguous. The CDR3 is made up of 13 amino acids. V was cut by 6 bases and J by 8 bases, with 14 bases left in between. Germline loops: CDR1 LNHDA, CDR2 SQIVND (reference sequence). The CDR3: CASSNIILDEQFF. CDR3 sequence (DNA): TGTGCCAGTAGCAACATCATTCTGGATGAGCAGTTCTTC.

This chain joins TRBV5-1 and TRBJ2-7; D call uncertain. This CDR3 has 11 amino acids. V lost 4 bases and J 5 bases, leaving 7 bases between the germline ends. Germline assignment: CDR1 SGHRS and CDR2 YFSETQ. As DNA, the CDR3 is TGCGCCAGCAGCACGGTGGACGAGCAGTACTTC. It translates to CASSTVDEQYF.